The 29 T cell receptor beta chains given below trace back to one sample, sequenced in a study of regulatory and conventional T cells in RAG deficiency. Assay used: immunoSEQ multiplex PCR; TCRdb lists only in-frame clones, some missing. The repertoire holds some 30,000 clones, 89% seen once, with roughly an eighth in the top ten. The sample was also linked to a second study, of regulatory T cells. That report adds: The PCR used 52 TRBV and 13 TRBJ primers.

Sequencing was carried out using CD8+ T cells sorted from blood. The receptor source for this set is a human donor in good health.

The rearrangement joins TRBV27 to TRBJ1-2, with TRBD1 identical over 10 bases. This CDR3 is built from 15 residues. Germline V CDR1 and CDR2: MNHEY, SMNVEV (reference sequence). V shed 3 bases, J shed 4 bases, and the junction held 5 bases outside the gene matches. The chain's CDR3 is CASSLGTGDGYGYTF. Here the CDR3 DNA reads TGTGCCAGCAGTTTGGGGACAGGGGACGGCTATGGCTACACCTTC.

With respect to this clone: At one boundary the junction diverges from the germline segment, which might be a read error. In the same sample, other DNA sequences code for this CDR3. The chain links TRBV4-2 to TRBJ2-1; 8 nucleotides line up with TRBD2. The CDR3 sequence is 15 residues long. Germline loops: CDR1 LGHNA, CDR2 YNFKEQ. CDR3 protein: CASSPRSGGNNEQFF. The DNA of the CDR3 is TGTGCCAGCAGCCCACGGAGCGGGGGCAACAACGAGCAGTTCTTC.

V usage is TRBV5-1 and J usage is TRBJ2-3; no definite D call. CDR3 length: 15 residues. Germline V gene sequence: CDR1 SGHRS, CDR2 YFSETQ. V gave up 1 base and J gave up 5 bases, with 14 bases separating them. The CDR3 DNA follows: TGCGCCAGCAGCTTGACCTACGGTGGTAGAGATACGCAGTATTTT. Protein: CASSLTYGGRDTQYF.

This clone turned up a few times. This chain links TRBV19 with TRBJ2-7; TRBD2 is a possible D gene (6 bases). The CDR3 totals 11 residues. Looked up from germline, CDR1 is LNHDA and CDR2 is SQIVND (reference sequence). Trimming removed 7 bases at V and 4 bases at J, with 8 bases between. CDR3 coding DNA: TGTGCCAGTACTGGGGGGTACGAGCAGTACTTC. Translated, it gives CASTGGYEQYF.

The chain uses TRBV6-1 and TRBJ1-1; D remains ambiguous. The germline V and J ends were trimmed by 6 bases and 6 bases, with 17 bases remaining between them. The germline gives CDR1 MNHNS, CDR2 SASEGT. The CDR3 has 14 amino acids. CDR3 residues: CASRGHLGSPEAFF. CDR3 in DNA: TGTGCCAGCAGAGGCCACCTTGGGAGCCCTGAAGCTTTCTTT.

The rearrangement links TRBV2 to TRBJ2-3, with a possible D match to TRBD2 (5 bases). Germline V lookup: CDR1 SNHLY, CDR2 FYNNEI. The CDR3 covers 15 residues. V was shortened by 5 bases and J by 2 bases, with 14 bases between the two germline ends. The CDR3 protein is CASSKEGFLTDTQYF. The CDR3 region has the DNA TGTGCCAGCAGTAAAGAGGGTTTCCTCACAGATACGCAGTATTTT.

V usage is TRBV28 and J usage is TRBJ2-1, with 8 bases that match TRBD2. This CDR3 spans 15 amino acids. Germline CDR1 MDHEN, CDR2 SYDVKM. Trimming took 7 bases from V and 7 from J; bases not matched to a gene: 12. The CDR3 reads CASTRERGRWNEQFF. The CDR3 DNA reads TGTGCCAGCACCAGAGAGCGGGGGCGGTGGAATGAGCAGTTCTTC.

V usage is TRBV27 and J usage is TRBJ2-7; 7 bases map to TRBD2. There are 15 residues in the CDR3. J gave up 1 base and V 8 bases, and 11 bases lay outside the gene matches. Looked up from germline, CDR1 is MNHEY and CDR2 is SMNVEV (reference sequence). The CDR3 nucleotides are TGTGCCAGCGTGCGATCACCGGGGGGTTCCTACGAGCAGTACTTC. Encoded protein: CASVRSPGGSYEQYF.

This chain links TRBV7-9 with TRBJ2-6; 9 bases line up with TRBD1. The CDR3 contains 17 residues. Germline V gives CDR1 SEHNR, CDR2 FQNEAQ (reference sequence). J lost 2 bases, V lost 2 bases, and 4 bases had no gene match. In nucleotides, the CDR3 is TGTGCCAGCAGCTTAAGACAGGGGGTAACTGGGGCCAACGTCCTGACTTTC. Translating it yields CASSLRQGVTGANVLTF.

This chain uses TRBV4-2 with TRBJ2-7; TRBD2 matches 7 bases. After removal of 1 base from V and 4 bases from J, the junction contained 7 bases not matched to a gene. The CDR3 runs to 15 residues. Germline V CDR1 and CDR2: LGHNA, YNFKEQ. The CDR3 sequence: CASSQVGGAGYEQYF. CDR3 coding DNA: TGTGCCAGCAGCCAAGTGGGAGGGGCGGGGTACGAGCAGTACTTC.

V usage is TRBV5-1 and J usage is TRBJ2-7; maybe TRBD2 (6 bases). The CDR3 is 13 residues long. Germline lookup yields CDR1 SGHRS and CDR2 YFSETQ. The V gene lost 0 bases and the J gene lost 6 bases, with 10 bases spanning the gap. CDR3 residues: CASSLDAGFEQYF. As DNA, the CDR3 is TGCGCCAGCAGCTTGGATGCGGGATTCGAGCAGTACTTC.

The chain joins TRBV5-6 to TRBJ2-7; D perhaps matches TRBD1 (5 bases). The V end was cut by 4 bases, the J end by 3 bases, with 8 bases between. This CDR3 has 12 amino acids. Germline V gene lookup returns CDR1 SGHDT and CDR2 YYEEEE. The CDR3 here is CASSQGYYEQYF. CDR3 coding DNA: TGTGCCAGCAGCCAGGGTTACTACGAGCAGTACTTC.

The chain recombines TRBV4-1 with TRBJ2-5; TRBD1 matches at 9 bases. There are 15 residues in the CDR3. V dropped 1 base and J dropped 4; count of bases not matched to a gene: 4. Germline V lookup: CDR1 MGHRA, CDR2 YSYEKL. This CDR3 reads CASSQGDRVGETQYF. CDR3 in DNA: TGCGCCAGCAGCCAAGGGGACAGGGTAGGAGAGACCCAGTACTTC.

The chain is built from TRBV6-1 and TRBJ1-2; D not certain. The germline V gene has CDR1 MNHNS and CDR2 SASEGT. The CDR3 has 10 amino acids. The V end was cut by 6 bases, the J end by 5 bases, with 4 bases between. The CDR3 protein is CASREYGYTF. In DNA, the CDR3 is TGTGCCAGCAGAGAGTATGGCTACACCTTC.

V and J are TRBV6-1 and TRBJ1-2; D not certain. This CDR3 contains 11 residues. V gave up 8 bases and J gave up 6 bases, with 10 bases separating them. CDR1 MNHNS and CDR2 SASEGT come from the germline V gene. The CDR3 sequence: CASSAVHGYTF. The CDR3 bases are TGTGCCAGCTCGGCAGTCCATGGCTACACCTTC.

The chain recombines TRBV5-1 with TRBJ2-3, with D perhaps TRBD1 (6 bases). The CDR3 runs 16 residues. CDR1 SGHRS and CDR2 YFSETQ come from the germline V gene. V lost 4 bases, J lost 0 bases, and 15 bases lay in between. In DNA form, the CDR3 reads TGCGCCAGCAGCACCGCCGGGACACAGAGCACAGATACGCAGTATTTT. Encoded protein: CASSTAGTQSTDTQYF.

The chain has TRBV4-2 and TRBJ1-2; D is ambiguous. The CDR3 has 15 amino acids. Germline CDR1 is LGHNA and CDR2 is YNFKEQ. V lost 0 bases and J 5 bases, leaving 13 bases between the germline ends. In nucleotides, the CDR3 is TGTGCCAGCAGCCAAGATCTGATGGGAGGGTATGGCTACACCTTC. Encoded protein: CASSQDLMGGYGYTF.

This clone showed up just once. This chain uses TRBV5-1 with TRBJ1-4, with D possibly TRBD1 on 5 matching bases. Germline V gene data show CDR1 as SGHRS and CDR2 as YFSETQ. CDR3 length: 14 residues. V lost 0 bases to trimming and J lost 3 bases, with 6 bases between them. The CDR3: CASSLVRANEKLFF. DNA for the CDR3: TGCGCCAGCAGCTTGGTCAGGGCTAATGAAAAACTGTTTTTT. The complete variable domain, with remaining parts taken from reference TRBV5-1 and TRBJ1-4, reads KAGVTQTPRYLIKTRGQQVTLSCSPISGHRSVSWYQQTPGQGLQFLFEYFSETQRNKGNFPGRFSGRQFSNSRSEMNVSTLELGDSALYLCASSLVRANEKLFFGSGTQLSVL.

This chain links TRBV6-1 with TRBJ2-7; TRBD1 agrees at 11 bases. V gave up 7 bases and J gave up 6 bases; unmatched junction bases: 11. CDR1 and CDR2 (germline): MNHNS, SASEGT. There are 15 residues in the CDR3. CDR3 nucleotide sequence: TGTGCCAGCACTCTAACCGGGACAGGGGGTGGCGAGCAGTACTTC. It translates to CASTLTGTGGGEQYF.

The chain couples TRBV7-9 to TRBJ2-7; D may be TRBD2 (7 bases). CDR1 is SEHNR and CDR2 is FQNEAQ in the germline V gene (reference sequence). Trimming removed 3 bases at V and 5 bases at J, with 14 bases between. The CDR3 contains 14 residues. The CDR3 coding sequence is TGTGCCAGCAGCTTCGGCGGGGGCAGGGACGAGCAGTACTTC. It yields the protein CASSFGGGRDEQYF.

The chain couples TRBV5-5 to TRBJ2-5; 8 bases agree with TRBD2. Germline V lookup: CDR1 SGHKS, CDR2 YYEKEE (reference sequence). J gave up 5 bases and V 0 bases, and 15 bases lay outside the gene matches. This CDR3 is built from 18 residues. The CDR3 region is CASSLGPAAGDLRETQYF. The CDR3 coding sequence is TGTGCCAGCAGCTTGGGTCCCGCAGCGGGGGATTTGAGGGAGACCCAGTACTTC. The variable domain in full, with the rest retrieved from reference TRBV5-5 and TRBJ2-5, is DAGVTQSPTHLIKTRGQQVTLRCSPISGHKSVSWYQQVLGQGPQFIFQYYEKEERGRGNFPDRFSARQFPNYSSELNVNALLLGDSALYLCASSLGPAAGDLRETQYFGPGTRLLVL.

This clone was observed once. V is TRBV11-2 and J is TRBJ2-5, with D perhaps matching TRBD2 (6 bases). Germline loops: CDR1 SGHAT, CDR2 FQNNGV. This CDR3 comprises 12 residues. V lost 4 bases and J 7 bases, leaving 10 bases between the germline ends. DNA of the CDR3: TGTGCCAGCAGCTCGACTAGGTGGACCCAGTACTTC. Amino acid sequence: CASSSTRWTQYF.

The chain combines TRBV11-3 with TRBJ1-1; TRBD1 matches 7 bases. CDR3 length: 12 residues. Germline assignment: CDR1 SGHNT and CDR2 YENEEA. The V gene end was trimmed by 5 bases and the J gene end by 6 bases; junction bases not matched to a gene: 3. The CDR3 DNA sequence: TGTGCCAGCAGCACAACAGGGGCTGAAGCTTTCTTT. This encodes CASSTTGAEAFF.

The CDR3 sequence: CASSVTILGSEQYF. The CDR3 nucleotides are TGTGCCAGCAGCGTCACCATTTTAGGGAGCGAGCAGTACTTC. This sequence joins TRBV9 and TRBJ2-7, with a possible D match to TRBD2 (5 bases). Germline lookup yields CDR1 SGDLS and CDR2 YYNGEE. The CDR3 totals 14 residues. V was clipped by 2 bases and J by 6 bases, with 15 bases between them.

This chain joins TRBV5-6 and TRBJ2-2; TRBD2 aligns across 10 bases. From germline, CDR1 is SGHDT and CDR2 YYEEEE. The CDR3 has 17 amino acids. V lost 1 base, J lost 0 bases, and 3 bases stayed unmatched. The CDR3 loop is CASSLSSGGANTGELFF. As DNA, the CDR3 is TGTGCCAGCAGCTTGTCCAGCGGGGGGGCGAACACCGGGGAGCTGTTTTTT.

The rearrangement joins TRBV6-5 to TRBJ1-2; a weak D match, TRBD1 (5 bases). Germline CDR1 reads MNHEY; CDR2 reads SVGAGI. CDR3 length: 12 residues. The V and J ends lost 2 bases and 5 bases respectively, with 6 bases between them. CDR3 sequence reads: CASSYQGYGYTF. The CDR3 DNA sequence: TGTGCCAGCAGTTACCAGGGATATGGCTACACCTTC.

The chain is built from TRBV7-6 and TRBJ1-3; the D gene is possibly TRBD1 (6 bases). Trimming left V 5 bases short and J 1 base short, with 9 bases between. The CDR3 extends over 14 amino acids. Germline loops: CDR1 SGHVS, CDR2 FNYEAQ. CDR3 sequence: CASSITGSGNTIYF. CDR3 in DNA: TGTGCCAGCAGCATAACAGGGTCTGGAAACACCATATATTTT.

This chain links TRBV10-1 with TRBJ2-3; no definite D call. Trimming cost V 0 bases and J 3 bases, with 13 bases left between them. This CDR3 is built from 16 residues. The germline V gene encodes CDR1 WNHNN and CDR2 SYGVQD (reference sequence). The CDR3 DNA reads as TGCGCCAGCAGTGAGTCGATGGGCGGTGGGACAGATACGCAGTATTTT. Its protein product is CASSESMGGGTDTQYF.

This chain uses TRBV6-1 with TRBJ1-5; D is perhaps TRBD1 (5 bases). The CDR3 totals 15 residues. Germline CDR1 is MNHNS and CDR2 is SASEGT. The germline V and J ends were trimmed by 6 bases and 1 base, with 13 bases remaining between them. This CDR3 is CASRSPGGSNQPQHF. CDR3 bases: TGTGCCAGCAGAAGCCCCGGGGGGAGCAATCAGCCCCAGCATTTT.